This T cell receptor beta chain derives from a study of cytomegalovirus exposure and HLA in healthy donors. Study-wide points: Across donors, most TCRs were seen rarely, yet some public ones were widespread.

The V gene lost 3 bases and the J gene lost 4 bases, with 11 bases spanning the gap. The CDR3 is made up of 14 amino acids. Germline values: CDR1 MNHNS, CDR2 SASEGT. Amplification used 60 Vbeta primers and 13 Jbeta primers. TCRdb's copy holds only in-frame clones and misses some; the assay was immunoSEQ multiplex PCR. The sample shows about 140,000 clones, around four fifths of them seen only once. As concerns this clone: Its cognate antigen is unknown.

Sequences were obtained from PBMCs. The chain combines TRBV6-1 with TRBJ2-3; D is uncertain. The sequence was obtained from a man aged 25 to 45 in good health. This chain's CDR3 is CASSEPRYPDTQYF. The DNA for the CDR3 is TGTGCCAGCAGTGAGCCACGGTACCCAGATACGCAGTATTTT.